Described below is a single TCR beta chain sequence and its context. The CDR3 loop spans 14 amino acids. Germline CDR1 reads MDHEN; CDR2 reads SYDVKM. V lost 6 bases and J 4 bases, leaving 15 bases between the germline ends. The entry originates in a study of blood T cell repertoires in COVID-19. About the research overall: The analysed material was cDNA or gDNA that came from T cells, B-cell-depleted T cells, or PBMCs.

As originally analysed: Counts of nucleated cells, estimated from reference gene primer amplification, were obtained. Repertoires were generated with immunoSEQ multiplex PCR, while TCRdb's copy carries only in-frame clones and drops some. The V and J calls and the clone size are those of that table, but D and trimming were determined from the DNA. The data hold approximately 120,000 clones, with roughly 87% observed a single time. This receptor was taken from a woman aged 80 or over with acute or convalescent COVID-19. Sequenced material: peripheral blood. The chain uses TRBV28 and TRBJ1-1, with D possibly being TRBD1 (5 bases). CDR3 region: CASSLQTGVTEAFF. In DNA, the CDR3 is TGTGCCAGCAGCTTACAGACGGGGGTCACTGAAGCTTTCTTT.